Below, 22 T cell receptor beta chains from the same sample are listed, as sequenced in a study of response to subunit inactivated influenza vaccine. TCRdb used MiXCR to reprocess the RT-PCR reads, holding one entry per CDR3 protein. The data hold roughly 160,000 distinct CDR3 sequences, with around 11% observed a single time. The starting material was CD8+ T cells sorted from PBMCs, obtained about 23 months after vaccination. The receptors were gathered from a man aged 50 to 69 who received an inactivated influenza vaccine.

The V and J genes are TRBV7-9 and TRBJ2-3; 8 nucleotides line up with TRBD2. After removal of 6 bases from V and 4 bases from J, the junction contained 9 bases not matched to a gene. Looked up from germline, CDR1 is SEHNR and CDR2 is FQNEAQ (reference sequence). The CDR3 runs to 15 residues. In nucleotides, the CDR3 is TGTGCCAGCAGTGACCTTGGACTAGCAGCAGATACGCAGTATTTT. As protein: CASSDLGLAADTQYF.

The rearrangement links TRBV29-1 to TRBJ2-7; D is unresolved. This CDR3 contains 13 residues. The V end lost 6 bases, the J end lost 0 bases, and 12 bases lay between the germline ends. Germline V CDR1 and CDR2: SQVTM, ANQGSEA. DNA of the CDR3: TGCAGCGTCCAGACCCCGTCCTCCTACGAGCAGTACTTC. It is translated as CSVQTPSSYEQYF.

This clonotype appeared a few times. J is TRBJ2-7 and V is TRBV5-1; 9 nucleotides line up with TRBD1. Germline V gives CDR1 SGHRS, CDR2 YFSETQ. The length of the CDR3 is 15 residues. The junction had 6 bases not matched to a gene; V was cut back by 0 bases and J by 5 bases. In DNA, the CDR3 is TGCGCCAGCAGCTTGGGGGACAGGGTAGTCGACGAGCAGTACTTC. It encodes CASSLGDRVVDEQYF.

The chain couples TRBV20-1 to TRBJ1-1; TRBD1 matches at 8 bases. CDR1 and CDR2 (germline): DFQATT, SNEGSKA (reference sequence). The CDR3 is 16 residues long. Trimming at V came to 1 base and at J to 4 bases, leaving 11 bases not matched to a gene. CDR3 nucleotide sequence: TGCAGTGCTAGAGGACCTAGGCAGGGGGCGGGCACTGAAGCTTTCTTT. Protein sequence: CSARGPRQGAGTEAFF.

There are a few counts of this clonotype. DNA of the CDR3: TGTGCCAGCAGTTCGGGGTTCACAGATACGCAGTATTTT. The encoded protein is CASSSGFTDTQYF. V usage is TRBV7-9 and J usage is TRBJ2-3; a possible D gene is TRBD2 (5 bases). In germline, CDR1 is SEHNR, CDR2 FQNEAQ (reference sequence). The CDR3 is 13 residues long. The V end lost 6 bases, the J end lost 2 bases, and 9 bases lay between the germline ends.

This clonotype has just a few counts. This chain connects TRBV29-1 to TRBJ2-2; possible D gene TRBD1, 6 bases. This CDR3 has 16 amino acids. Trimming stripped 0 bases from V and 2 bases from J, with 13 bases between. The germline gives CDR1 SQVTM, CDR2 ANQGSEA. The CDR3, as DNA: TGCAGCGTTGAAGATCGTAAGACAGGCAACACCGGGGAGCTGTTTTTT. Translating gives CSVEDRKTGNTGELFF.

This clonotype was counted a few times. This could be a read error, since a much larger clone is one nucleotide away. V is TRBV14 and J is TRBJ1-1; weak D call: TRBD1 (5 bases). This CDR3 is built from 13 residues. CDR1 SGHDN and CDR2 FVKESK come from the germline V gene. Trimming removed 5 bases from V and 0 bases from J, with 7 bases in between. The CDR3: CASSVTVNTEAFF. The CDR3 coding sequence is TGTGCCAGCAGCGTGACAGTGAACACTGAAGCTTTCTTT.

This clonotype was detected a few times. CDR3 sequence: CASSARPGLAGDPGELFF. The CDR3, as DNA: TGTGCCAGCAGCGCCCGCCCCGGGCTAGCGGGAGATCCCGGGGAGCTGTTTTTT. The chain combines TRBV9 with TRBJ2-2; TRBD2 matches at 10 bases. This CDR3 has 18 amino acids. Germline V gene data show CDR1 as SGDLS and CDR2 as YYNGEE. V lost 3 bases, J lost 6 bases, and 14 bases stayed unmatched.

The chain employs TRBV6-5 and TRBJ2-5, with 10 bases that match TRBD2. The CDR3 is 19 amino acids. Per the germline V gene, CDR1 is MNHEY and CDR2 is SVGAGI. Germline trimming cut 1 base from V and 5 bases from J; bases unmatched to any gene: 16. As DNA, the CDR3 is TGTGCCAGCAGTTACTGGCACAGGAATTATGGGACTAGCGAGGAGACCCAGTACTTC. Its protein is CASSYWHRNYGTSEETQYF.

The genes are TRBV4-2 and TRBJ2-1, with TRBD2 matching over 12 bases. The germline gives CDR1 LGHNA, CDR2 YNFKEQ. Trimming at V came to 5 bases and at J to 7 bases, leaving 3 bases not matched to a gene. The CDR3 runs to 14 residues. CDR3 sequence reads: CASSKGTSGNEQFF. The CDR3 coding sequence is TGTGCCAGCAGCAAAGGGACTAGCGGGAATGAGCAGTTCTTC.

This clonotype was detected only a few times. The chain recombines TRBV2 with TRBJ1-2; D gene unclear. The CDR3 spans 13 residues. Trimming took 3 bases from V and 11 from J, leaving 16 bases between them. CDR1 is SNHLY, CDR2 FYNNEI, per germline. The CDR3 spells CASSDGEAWLYTF. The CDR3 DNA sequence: TGTGCCAGCAGTGACGGGGAGGCATGGCTATACACCTTC.

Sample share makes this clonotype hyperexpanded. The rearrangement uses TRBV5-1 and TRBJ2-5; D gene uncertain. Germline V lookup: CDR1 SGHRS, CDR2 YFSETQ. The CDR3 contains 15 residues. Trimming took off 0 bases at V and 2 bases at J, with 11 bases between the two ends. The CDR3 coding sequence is TGCGCCAGCAGCTTGGCCCCGACAATTCAAGAGACCCAGTACTTC. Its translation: CASSLAPTIQETQYF.

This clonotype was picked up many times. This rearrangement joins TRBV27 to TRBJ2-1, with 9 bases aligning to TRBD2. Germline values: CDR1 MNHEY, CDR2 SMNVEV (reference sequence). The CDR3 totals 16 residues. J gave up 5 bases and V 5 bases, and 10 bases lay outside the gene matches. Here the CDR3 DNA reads TGTGCCAGCAGTCCTTTAGCGGGGGTGCGGAACAATGAGCAGTTCTTC. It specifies CASSPLAGVRNNEQFF.

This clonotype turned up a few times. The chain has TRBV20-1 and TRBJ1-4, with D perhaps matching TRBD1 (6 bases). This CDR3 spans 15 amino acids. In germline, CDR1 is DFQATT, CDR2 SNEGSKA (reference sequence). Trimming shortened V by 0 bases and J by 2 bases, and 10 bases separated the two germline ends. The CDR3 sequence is CSARDLTGTNEKLFF. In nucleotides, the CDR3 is TGCAGTGCTAGAGATCTAACAGGGACTAATGAAAAACTGTTTTTT.

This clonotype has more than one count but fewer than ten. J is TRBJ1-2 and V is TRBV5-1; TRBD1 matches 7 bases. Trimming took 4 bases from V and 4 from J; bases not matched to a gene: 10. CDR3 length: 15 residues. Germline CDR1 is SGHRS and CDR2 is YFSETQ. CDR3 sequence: CASSDGTDALYGYTF. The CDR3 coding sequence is TGCGCCAGCAGCGACGGGACAGACGCTCTCTATGGCTACACCTTC.

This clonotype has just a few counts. CDR3 residues: CSVNRELGYEQYF. CDR3 in DNA: TGCAGCGTTAACAGGGAGCTTGGCTACGAGCAGTACTTC. The chain couples TRBV29-1 to TRBJ2-7, with a tentative D call TRBD1 (6 bases). Trimming stripped 5 bases from V and 3 bases from J, with 14 bases between. The CDR3 is 13 amino acids. Looked up from germline, CDR1 is SQVTM and CDR2 is ANQGSEA.

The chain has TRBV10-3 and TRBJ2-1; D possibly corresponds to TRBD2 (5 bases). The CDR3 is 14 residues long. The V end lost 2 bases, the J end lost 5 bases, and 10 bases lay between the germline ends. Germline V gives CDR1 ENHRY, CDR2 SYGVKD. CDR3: CAISEPGADNEQFF. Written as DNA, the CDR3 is TGTGCCATCAGTGAGCCCGGAGCGGACAATGAGCAGTTCTTC.

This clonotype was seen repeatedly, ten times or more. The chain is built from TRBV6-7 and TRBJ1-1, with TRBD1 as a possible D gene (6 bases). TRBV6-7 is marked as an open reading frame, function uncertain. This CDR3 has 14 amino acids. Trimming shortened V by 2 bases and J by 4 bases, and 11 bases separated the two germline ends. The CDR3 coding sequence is TGTGCCAGCAGTTACCCCACAGGGAGCACTGAAGCTTTCTTT. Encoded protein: CASSYPTGSTEAFF.

The CDR3 nucleotides are TGTGCCAGCAGCCAAGACGCTGCTAGCACAGATACGCAGTATTTT. Its translation is CASSQDAASTDTQYF. The gene calls are TRBV4-2 and TRBJ2-3; unclear D gene. Germline V CDR1 and CDR2: LGHNA, YNFKEQ. Trimming took off 0 bases at V and 0 bases at J, with 7 bases between the two ends. The CDR3 contains 15 residues.

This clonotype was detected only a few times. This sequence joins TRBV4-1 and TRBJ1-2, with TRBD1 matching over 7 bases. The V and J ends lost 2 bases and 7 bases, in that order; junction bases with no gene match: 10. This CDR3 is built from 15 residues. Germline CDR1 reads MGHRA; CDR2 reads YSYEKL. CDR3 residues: CASSQNRQGLSGYTF. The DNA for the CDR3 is TGCGCCAGCAGCCAAAACCGACAGGGCCTGAGTGGCTACACCTTC.

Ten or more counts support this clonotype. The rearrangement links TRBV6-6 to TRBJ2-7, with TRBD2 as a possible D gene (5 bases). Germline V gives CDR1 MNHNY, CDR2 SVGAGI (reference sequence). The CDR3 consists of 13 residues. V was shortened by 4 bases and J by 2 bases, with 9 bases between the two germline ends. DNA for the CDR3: TGTGCCAGCAGTTCGGTGCGGGCCTACGAGCAGTACTTC. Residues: CASSSVRAYEQYF.

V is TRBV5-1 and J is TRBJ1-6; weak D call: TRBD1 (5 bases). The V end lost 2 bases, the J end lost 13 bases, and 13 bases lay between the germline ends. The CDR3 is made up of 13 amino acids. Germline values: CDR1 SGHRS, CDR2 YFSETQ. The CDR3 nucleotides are TGCGCCAGCAGCTTTGGGGGAACATCGCCCCTCCACTTT. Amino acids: CASSFGGTSPLHF.